The sequence of this T cell receptor beta chain was determined in a study of identical twins. Study-level points and caveats: Alpha sequences out of frame and shared by twins had excess low generation probability.

This clonotype was seen a few times. Antigen unknown. Healthy Caucasians supplied all donations. V was pared by 4 bases and J by 5 bases, with 14 bases of the junction left unmatched. This CDR3 has 17 amino acids. Germline V gene data show CDR1 as MGHRA and CDR2 as YSYEKL. TCRdb reprocessed the 5' RACE reads via MiXCR and lists one record per CDR3 protein. The sample lists about 1.7 million distinct CDR3 sequences, under 35% occurring once. This chain uses TRBV4-1 with TRBJ2-1, with 7 bases matching TRBD1. This sequence originates from a newborn girl in good health. Sequenced input: cord blood. The CDR3 loop reads CASSPRGGGQVDNEQFF. CDR3 coding DNA: TGCGCCAGCAGCCCCCGAGGTGGAGGACAGGTGGACAATGAGCAGTTCTTC.